This entry lists 5 T cell receptor beta chains sequenced from one sample in a study of CD8 T cells in Susac syndrome. Reverse transcription of about 0.5 to 1 ug RNA was carried out with random hexamers. MiXCR was run by TCRdb on the immunoSEQ multiplex PCR reads, yielding one entry per CDR3 protein. The sample yields fewer than 200,000 distinct CDR3 sequences, 85% to 95% seen once. Sequencing was performed on CD4+ T cells from PBMCs. Source of these receptors: a human donor in good health.

This sequence joins TRBV14 and TRBJ2-5; D perhaps matches TRBD2 (6 bases). Trimming took off 0 bases at V and 1 base at J, with 9 bases between the two ends. The CDR3 consists of 15 residues. Looked up from germline, CDR1 is SGHDN and CDR2 is FVKESK. CDR3 sequence reads: CASSQDWGVQETQYF. The CDR3 DNA reads TGTGCCAGCAGCCAAGATTGGGGGGTCCAAGAGACCCAGTACTTC.

The chain uses TRBV29-1 and TRBJ2-5; D gene ambiguous. Germline V gene lookup returns CDR1 SQVTM and CDR2 ANQGSEA. Between the trimmed V and J ends, which lost 5 bases and 5 bases, there was a span of 6 bases. This CDR3 comprises 10 residues. The CDR3 protein is CSVKDETQYF. In DNA form, the CDR3 reads TGCAGCGTTAAGGACGAGACCCAGTACTTC.

The genes are TRBV14 and TRBJ2-5; D ambiguous. The V gene's germline CDR1 is SGHDN and CDR2 FVKESK. The V end lost 5 bases, the J end lost 5 bases, and 9 bases lay between the germline ends. CDR3 length: 12 amino acids. The CDR3 sequence: CASSKTSETQYF. CDR3 bases: TGTGCCAGCAGCAAGACCAGCGAGACCCAGTACTTC. The whole variable domain, filled in from reference TRBV14 and TRBJ2-5, reads EAGVTQFPSHSVIEKGQTVTLRCDPISGHDNLYWYRRVMGKEIKFLLHFVKESKQDESGMPNNRFLAERTGGTYSTLKVQPAELEDSGVYFCASSKTSETQYFGPGTRLLVL.

V usage is TRBV30 and J usage is TRBJ1-1, with D possibly being TRBD1 (5 bases). V dropped 3 bases and J dropped 0 bases, with 14 bases sitting between them. The CDR3 length is 15 residues. Germline CDR1 is GTSNPN and CDR2 is SVGIG (reference sequence). As DNA, the CDR3 is TGTGCCTGGAGCCGGGGGGGGAGGGTGAACACTGAAGCTTTCTTT. It yields the protein CAWSRGGRVNTEAFF.

This chain links TRBV6-5 with TRBJ1-5; no firm D call. Looked up from germline, CDR1 is MNHEY and CDR2 is SVGAGI. The CDR3 length is 13 residues. Trimming took 5 bases from V and 0 from J, leaving 5 bases between them. The CDR3: CASSPHSNQPQHF. The DNA for the CDR3 is TGTGCCAGCAGTCCACATAGCAATCAGCCCCAGCATTTT.